The 4 T cell receptor beta chains below come from one sample, sequenced in a study of cytomegalovirus exposure and HLA in healthy donors. The PCR contained 60 Vbeta and 13 Jbeta primers. Libraries were prepared by immunoSEQ multiplex PCR; TCRdb keeps only in-frame clonotypes and omits some of them. The sample lists about 100,000 clones, around 74% occurring once. Sequenced material: PBMCs. These receptors originate from a man in his forties in good health and CMV-seropositive.

V gene TRBV29-1 combines with J gene TRBJ2-2, with D possibly matching TRBD2 (5 bases). The V and J ends lost 1 base and 1 base respectively, with 10 bases between them. This CDR3 has 15 residues. Looked up from germline, CDR1 is SQVTM and CDR2 is ANQGSEA. The CDR3: CSVEAPGVNTGELFF. CDR3 sequence (DNA): TGCAGCGTTGAAGCCCCCGGGGTGAACACCGGGGAGCTGTTTTTT.

The chain couples TRBV6-1 to TRBJ2-5, with D perhaps TRBD2 (6 bases). The ends were cut back, 5 bases at V and 7 bases at J, with 11 bases in the middle. There are 12 residues in the CDR3. Germline V CDR1 and CDR2: MNHNS, SASEGT. The CDR3 reads CASSRAGGTQYF. DNA for the CDR3: TGTGCCAGCAGTAGGGCCGGGGGGACCCAGTACTTC.

The count of this clone is one. The junction shows a germline mismatch at one end, possibly a read error. The sample has other DNA sequences that encode this CDR3 too. V gene TRBV9 combines with J gene TRBJ1-6; TRBD1 agrees at 7 bases. The germline gives CDR1 SGDLS, CDR2 YYNGEE. This CDR3 comprises 15 residues. CDR3 DNA sequence: TGTGCCAGCAGCCCCCGACAGGGCCGTAATTCACCACTCCACTTT. Translated: CASSPRQGRNSPLHF.

This chain links TRBV5-1 with TRBJ2-2; 8 bases match TRBD1. The germline gives CDR1 SGHRS, CDR2 YFSETQ. This CDR3 region has 18 residues. After removal of 1 base from V and 6 bases from J, the junction contained 14 bases not matched to a gene. CDR3 nucleotides: TGCGCCAGCAGCTTGTCCGCAGGGGGCTCACACATAGCCGGGGAGCTGTTTTTT. Its translation: CASSLSAGGSHIAGELFF.